This T cell receptor beta chain is drawn from a study of T cell changes during pregnancy in multiple sclerosis. Produced via immunoSEQ multiplex PCR; TCRdb's table is partial and in-frame only. The sample lists 55,000 to 75,000 clones, roughly 91% occurring once. This CDR3 is 15 amino acids long. V was clipped by 4 bases and J by 5 bases, with 15 bases between them. Per germline, CDR1 SGHNT and CDR2 YENEEA. The origin of this receptor is a female donor in good health, enrolled as a control in a pregnancy study. The sample here was peripheral blood, taken after pregnancy. The chain carries TRBV11-3 and TRBJ2-1; D is perhaps TRBD2 (7 bases). CDR3 residues: CASSSFGGADNEQFF. The CDR3 DNA is TGTGCCAGCAGCTCTTTTGGGGGGGCGGACAATGAGCAGTTCTTC.